This T cell receptor (beta chain) was obtained from a study of CD8 T cells in ankylosing spondylitis. Whole-study findings and limits: Disease-associated clones were reportedly significantly overrepresented in matched ankylosing spondylitis synovial fluid. Ankylosing spondylitis blood appeared to be characterized by a TCR beta motif of 8 or 9 highly homologous variants. Disease-associated clonotypes exhibited CD8+ identity and were relatively infrequent in peripheral blood.

Germline V gene sequence: CDR1 KGHSH, CDR2 LQKENI. Trimming removed 6 bases from V and 2 bases from J, with 23 bases in between. The CDR3 runs to 18 residues. This clonotype was detected only a few times. Its matching antigen is unknown. Using quantitative 5'-RACE with molecular barcodes, the authors made TCR beta libraries. TCRdb itself ran the 5' RACE reads through MiXCR, one entry per CDR3 protein. Found here are around 140,000 distinct CDR3 sequences, more than 15% of them singletons; the top ten hold roughly a third. The rearrangement joins TRBV18 to TRBJ2-1; weak D call: TRBD2 (6 bases). This sequence was found in a male donor with ankylosing spondylitis. The sequencing sample was made of blood, either unsorted or a sorted T cell fraction (not recorded which). Here the CDR3 reads CASSTAVYGGTPYNEQFF. DNA of the CDR3: TGTGCCAGCTCGACCGCGGTCTATGGCGGGACCCCCTACAATGAGCAGTTCTTC.